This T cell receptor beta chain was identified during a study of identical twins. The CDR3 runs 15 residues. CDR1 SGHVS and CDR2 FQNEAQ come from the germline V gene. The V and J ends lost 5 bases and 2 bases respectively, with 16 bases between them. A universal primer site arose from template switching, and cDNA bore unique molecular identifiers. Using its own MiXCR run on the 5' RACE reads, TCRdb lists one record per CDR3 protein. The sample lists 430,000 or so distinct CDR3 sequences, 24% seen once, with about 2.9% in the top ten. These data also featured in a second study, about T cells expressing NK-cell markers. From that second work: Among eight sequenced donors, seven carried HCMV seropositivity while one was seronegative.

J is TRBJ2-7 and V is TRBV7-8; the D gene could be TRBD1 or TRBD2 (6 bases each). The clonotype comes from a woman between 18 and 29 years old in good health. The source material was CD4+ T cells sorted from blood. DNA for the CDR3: TGTGCCAGCAGCCTAGGGCGGGACACCCCCTACGAGCAGTACTTC. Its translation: CASSLGRDTPYEQYF.